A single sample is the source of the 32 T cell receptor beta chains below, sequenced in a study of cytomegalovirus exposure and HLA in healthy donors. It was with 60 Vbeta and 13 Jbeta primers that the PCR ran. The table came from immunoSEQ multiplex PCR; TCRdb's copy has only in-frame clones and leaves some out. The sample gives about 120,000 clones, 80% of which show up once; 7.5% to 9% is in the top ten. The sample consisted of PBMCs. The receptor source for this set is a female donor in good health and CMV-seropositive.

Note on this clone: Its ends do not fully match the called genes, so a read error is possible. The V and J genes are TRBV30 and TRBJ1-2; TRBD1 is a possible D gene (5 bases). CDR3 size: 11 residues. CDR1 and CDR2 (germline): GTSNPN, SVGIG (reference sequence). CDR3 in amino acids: CAQGGQGSSSF. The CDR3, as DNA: TGTGCCCAGGGTGGGCAGGGCAGTTCTTCCTTC.

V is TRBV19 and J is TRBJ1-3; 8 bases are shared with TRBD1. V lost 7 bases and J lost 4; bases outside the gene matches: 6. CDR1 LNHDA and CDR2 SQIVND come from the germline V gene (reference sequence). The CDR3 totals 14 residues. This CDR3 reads CASNPQGVGNTIYF. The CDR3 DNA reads TGTGCCAGTAACCCACAGGGGGTAGGAAACACCATATATTTT. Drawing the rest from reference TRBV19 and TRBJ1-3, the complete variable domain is DGGITQSPKYLFRKEGQNVTLSCEQNLNHDAMYWYRQDPGQGLRLIYYSQIVNDFQKGDIAEGYSVSREKKESFPLTVTSAQKNPTAFYLCASNPQGVGNTIYFGEGSWLTVV.

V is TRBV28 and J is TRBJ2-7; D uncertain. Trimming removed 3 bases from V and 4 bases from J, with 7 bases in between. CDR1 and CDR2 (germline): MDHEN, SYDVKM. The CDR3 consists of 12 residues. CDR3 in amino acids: CASSFQLYEQYF. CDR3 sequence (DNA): TGTGCCAGCAGTTTCCAACTGTACGAGCAGTACTTC.

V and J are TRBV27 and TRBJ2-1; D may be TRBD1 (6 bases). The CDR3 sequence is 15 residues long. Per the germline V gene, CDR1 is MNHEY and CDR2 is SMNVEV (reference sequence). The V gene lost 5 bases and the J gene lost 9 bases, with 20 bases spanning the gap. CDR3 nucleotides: TGTGCCAGCAGTCCTCAGACAGGCCAGTGGGGTGAGCAGTTCTTC. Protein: CASSPQTGQWGEQFF.

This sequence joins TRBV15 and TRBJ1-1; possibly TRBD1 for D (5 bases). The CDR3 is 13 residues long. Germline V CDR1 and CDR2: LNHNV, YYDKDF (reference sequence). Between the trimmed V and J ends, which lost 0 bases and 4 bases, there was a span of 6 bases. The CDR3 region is CATSREGATEAFF. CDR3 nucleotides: TGTGCCACCAGCAGAGAAGGGGCCACTGAAGCTTTCTTT.

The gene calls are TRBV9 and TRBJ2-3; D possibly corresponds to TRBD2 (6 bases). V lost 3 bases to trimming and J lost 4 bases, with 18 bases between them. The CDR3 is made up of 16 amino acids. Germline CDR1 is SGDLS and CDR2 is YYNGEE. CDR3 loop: CASSGGLDGVSDTQYF. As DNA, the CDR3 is TGTGCCAGCAGCGGGGGACTCGACGGAGTGTCAGATACGCAGTATTTT. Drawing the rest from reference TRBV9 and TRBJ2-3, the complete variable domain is DSGVTQTPKHLITATGQRVTLRCSPRSGDLSVYWYQQSLDQGLQFLIQYYNGEERAKGNILERFSAQQFPDLHSELNLSSLELGDSALYFCASSGGLDGVSDTQYFGPGTRLTVL.

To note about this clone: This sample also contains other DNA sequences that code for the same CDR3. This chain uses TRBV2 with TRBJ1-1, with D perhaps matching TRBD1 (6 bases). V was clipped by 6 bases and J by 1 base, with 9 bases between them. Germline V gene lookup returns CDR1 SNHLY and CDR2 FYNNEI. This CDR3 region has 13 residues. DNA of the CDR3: TGTGCCAGCAGCGGACAGCCGAACACTGAAGCTTTCTTT. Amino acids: CASSGQPNTEAFF.

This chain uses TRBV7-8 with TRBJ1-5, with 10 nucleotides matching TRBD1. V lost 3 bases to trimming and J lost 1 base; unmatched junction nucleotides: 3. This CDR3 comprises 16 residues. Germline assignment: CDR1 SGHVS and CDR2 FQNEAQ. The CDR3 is CASSFWGQGSNQPQHF. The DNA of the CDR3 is TGTGCCAGCAGCTTCTGGGGACAGGGGAGCAATCAGCCCCAGCATTTT.

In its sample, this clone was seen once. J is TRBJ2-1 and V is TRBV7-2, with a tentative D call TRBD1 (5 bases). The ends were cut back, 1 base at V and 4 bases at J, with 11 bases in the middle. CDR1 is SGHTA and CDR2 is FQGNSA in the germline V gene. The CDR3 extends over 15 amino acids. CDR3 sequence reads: CASSLVTGDYNEQFF. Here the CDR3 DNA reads TGTGCCAGCAGCTTAGTAACAGGAGATTACAATGAGCAGTTCTTC.

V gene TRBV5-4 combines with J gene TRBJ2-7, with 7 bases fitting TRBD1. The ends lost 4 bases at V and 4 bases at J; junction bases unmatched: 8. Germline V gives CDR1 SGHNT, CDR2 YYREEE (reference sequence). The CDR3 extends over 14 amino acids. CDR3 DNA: TGTGCCAGCAGCCAAGACAGGGCTGGGTACGAGCAGTACTTC. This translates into CASSQDRAGYEQYF.

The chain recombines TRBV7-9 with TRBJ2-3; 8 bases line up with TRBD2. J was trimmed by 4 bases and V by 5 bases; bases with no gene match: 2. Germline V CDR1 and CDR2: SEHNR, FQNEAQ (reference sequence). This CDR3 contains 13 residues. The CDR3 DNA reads TGTGCCAGCAGCCGAGCGGGGGCAGATACGCAGTATTTT. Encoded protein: CASSRAGADTQYF.

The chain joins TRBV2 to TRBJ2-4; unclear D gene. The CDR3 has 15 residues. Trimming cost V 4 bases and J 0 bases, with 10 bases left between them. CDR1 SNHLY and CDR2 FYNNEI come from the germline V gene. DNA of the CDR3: TGTGCCAGCAGTGGGCAAGTCTCAGCCAAAAACATTCAGTACTTC. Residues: CASSGQVSAKNIQYF.

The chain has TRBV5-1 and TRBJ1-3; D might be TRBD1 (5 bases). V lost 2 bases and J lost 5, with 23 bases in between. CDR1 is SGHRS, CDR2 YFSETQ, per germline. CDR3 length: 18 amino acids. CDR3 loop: CASSLGIQTVGARNTIYF. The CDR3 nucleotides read TGCGCCAGCAGCTTAGGAATCCAGACAGTAGGTGCTCGAAACACCATATATTTT.

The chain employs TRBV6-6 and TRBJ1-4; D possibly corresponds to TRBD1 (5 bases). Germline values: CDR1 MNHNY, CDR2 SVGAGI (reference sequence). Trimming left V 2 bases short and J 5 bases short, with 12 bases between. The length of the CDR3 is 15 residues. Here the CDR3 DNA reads TGTGCCAGCAGTTACGTCCAGGGCCCAAATGAAAAACTGTTTTTT. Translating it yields CASSYVQGPNEKLFF.

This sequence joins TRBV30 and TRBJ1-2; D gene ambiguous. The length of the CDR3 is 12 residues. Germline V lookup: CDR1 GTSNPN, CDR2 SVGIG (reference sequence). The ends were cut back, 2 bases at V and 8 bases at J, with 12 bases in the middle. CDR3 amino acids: CAWSPQPGGYTF. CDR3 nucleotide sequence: TGTGCCTGGAGTCCACAGCCGGGGGGCTACACCTTC.

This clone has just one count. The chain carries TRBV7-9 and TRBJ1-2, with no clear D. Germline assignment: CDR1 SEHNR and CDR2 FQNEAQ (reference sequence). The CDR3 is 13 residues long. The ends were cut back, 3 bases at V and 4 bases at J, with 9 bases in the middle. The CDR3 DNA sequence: TGTGCCAGCAGCTTGATGCTGAGCTATGGCTACACCTTC. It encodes CASSLMLSYGYTF.

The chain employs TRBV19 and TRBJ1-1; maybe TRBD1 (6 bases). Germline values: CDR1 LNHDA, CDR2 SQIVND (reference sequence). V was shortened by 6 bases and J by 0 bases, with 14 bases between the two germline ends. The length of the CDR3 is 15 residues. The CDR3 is CASSPLGQMNTEAFF. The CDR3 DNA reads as TGTGCCAGTAGCCCCCTCGGACAGATGAACACTGAAGCTTTCTTT.

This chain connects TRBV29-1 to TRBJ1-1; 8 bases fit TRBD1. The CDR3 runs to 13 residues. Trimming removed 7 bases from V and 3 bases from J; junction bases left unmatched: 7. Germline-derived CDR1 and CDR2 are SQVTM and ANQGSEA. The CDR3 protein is CSGRQGRDTEAFF. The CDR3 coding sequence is TGCAGCGGCCGACAGGGGAGAGACACTGAAGCTTTCTTT.

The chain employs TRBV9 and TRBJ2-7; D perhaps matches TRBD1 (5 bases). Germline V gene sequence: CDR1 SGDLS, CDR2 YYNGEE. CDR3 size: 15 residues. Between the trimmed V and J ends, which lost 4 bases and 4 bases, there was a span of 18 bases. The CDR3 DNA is TGTGCCAGCAGCCCTCAACAGGACCCTTTTTACGAGCAGTACTTC. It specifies CASSPQQDPFYEQYF.

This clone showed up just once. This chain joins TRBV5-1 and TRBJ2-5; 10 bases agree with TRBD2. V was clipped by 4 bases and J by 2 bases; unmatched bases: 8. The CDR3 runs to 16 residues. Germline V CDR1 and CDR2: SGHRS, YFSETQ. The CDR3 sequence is CASSESPSGGQETQYF. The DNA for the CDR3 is TGCGCCAGCAGCGAATCCCCTAGCGGGGGACAAGAGACCCAGTACTTC.

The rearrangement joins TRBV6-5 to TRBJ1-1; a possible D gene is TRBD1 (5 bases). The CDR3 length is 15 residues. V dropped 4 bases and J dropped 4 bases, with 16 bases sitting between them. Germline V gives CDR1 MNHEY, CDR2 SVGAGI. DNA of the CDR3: TGTGCCAGCAGTTTGGGTTCGGGGGGAAGCACTGAAGCTTTCTTT. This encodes CASSLGSGGSTEAFF.

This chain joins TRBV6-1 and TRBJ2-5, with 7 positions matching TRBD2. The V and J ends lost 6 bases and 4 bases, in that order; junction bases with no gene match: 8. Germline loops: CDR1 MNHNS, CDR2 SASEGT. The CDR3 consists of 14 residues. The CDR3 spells CASSRSGVGETQYF. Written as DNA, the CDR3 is TGTGCCAGCAGCCGGAGCGGGGTCGGAGAGACCCAGTACTTC.

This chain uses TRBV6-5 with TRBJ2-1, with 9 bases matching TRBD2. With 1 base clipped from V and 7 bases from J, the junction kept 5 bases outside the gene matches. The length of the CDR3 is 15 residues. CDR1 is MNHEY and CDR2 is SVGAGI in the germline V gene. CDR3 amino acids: CASSYWRGGLNEQFF. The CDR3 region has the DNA TGTGCCAGCAGTTACTGGCGGGGGGGCCTGAATGAGCAGTTCTTC.

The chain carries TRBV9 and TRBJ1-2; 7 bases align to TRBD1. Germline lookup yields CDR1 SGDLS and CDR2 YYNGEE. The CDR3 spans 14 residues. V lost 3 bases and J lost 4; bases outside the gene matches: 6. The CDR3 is CASSASPGGYGYTF. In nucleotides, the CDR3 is TGTGCCAGCAGCGCCTCCCCAGGGGGCTATGGCTACACCTTC. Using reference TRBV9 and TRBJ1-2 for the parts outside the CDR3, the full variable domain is DSGVTQTPKHLITATGQRVTLRCSPRSGDLSVYWYQQSLDQGLQFLIQYYNGEERAKGNILERFSAQQFPDLHSELNLSSLELGDSALYFCASSASPGGYGYTFGSGTRLTVV.

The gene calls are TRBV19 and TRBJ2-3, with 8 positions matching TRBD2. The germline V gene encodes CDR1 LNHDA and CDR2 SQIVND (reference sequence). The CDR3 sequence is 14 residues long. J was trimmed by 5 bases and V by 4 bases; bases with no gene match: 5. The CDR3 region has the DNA TGTGCCAGTAGTAACGCGGGGGGTTTAGATACGCAGTATTTT. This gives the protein CASSNAGGLDTQYF.

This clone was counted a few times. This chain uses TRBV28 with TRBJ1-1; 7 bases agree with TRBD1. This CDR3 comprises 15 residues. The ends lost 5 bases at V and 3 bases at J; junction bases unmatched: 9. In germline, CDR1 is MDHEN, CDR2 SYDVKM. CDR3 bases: TGTGCCAGCAGTACTACAGGGGCGGGCGACACTGAAGCTTTCTTT. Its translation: CASSTTGAGDTEAFF. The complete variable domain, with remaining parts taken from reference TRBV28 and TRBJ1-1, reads DVKVTQSSRYLVKRTGEKVFLECVQDMDHENMFWYRQDPGLGLRLIYFSYDVKMKEKGDIPEGYSVSREKKERFSLILESASTNQTSMYLCASSTTGAGDTEAFFGQGTRLTVV.

This chain's CDR3 is CASSYSVETQYF. Here the CDR3 DNA reads TGTGCCAGCAGTTACTCCGTGGAGACCCAGTACTTC. The rearrangement uses TRBV6-6 and TRBJ2-5; no firm D call. The ends were cut back, 0 bases at V and 5 bases at J, with 4 bases in the middle. This CDR3 has 12 residues. Germline V lookup: CDR1 MNHNY, CDR2 SVGAGI (reference sequence).

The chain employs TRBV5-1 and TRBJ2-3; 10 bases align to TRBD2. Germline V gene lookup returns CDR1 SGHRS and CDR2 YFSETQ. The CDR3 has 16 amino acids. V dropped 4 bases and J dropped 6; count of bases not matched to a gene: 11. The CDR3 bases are TGCGCCAGCAGCCATTCTACTAGCGGGGTCCTGGATACGCAGTATTTT. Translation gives CASSHSTSGVLDTQYF. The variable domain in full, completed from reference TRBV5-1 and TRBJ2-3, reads KAGVTQTPRYLIKTRGQQVTLSCSPISGHRSVSWYQQTPGQGLQFLFEYFSETQRNKGNFPGRFSGRQFSNSRSEMNVSTLELGDSALYLCASSHSTSGVLDTQYFGPGTRLTVL.

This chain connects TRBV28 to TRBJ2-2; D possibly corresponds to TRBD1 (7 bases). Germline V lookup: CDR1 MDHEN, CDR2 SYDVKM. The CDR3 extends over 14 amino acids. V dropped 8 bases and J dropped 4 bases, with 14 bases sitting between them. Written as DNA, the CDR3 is TGTGCCAGCGGGGGAGGACAGGTCACCGGGGAGCTGTTTTTT. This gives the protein CASGGGQVTGELFF.

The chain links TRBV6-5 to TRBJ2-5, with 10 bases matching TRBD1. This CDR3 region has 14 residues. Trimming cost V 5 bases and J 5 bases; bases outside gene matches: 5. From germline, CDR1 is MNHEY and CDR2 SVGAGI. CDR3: CASSDRGPKETQYF. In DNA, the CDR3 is TGTGCCAGCAGTGACAGGGGGCCCAAGGAGACCCAGTACTTC.

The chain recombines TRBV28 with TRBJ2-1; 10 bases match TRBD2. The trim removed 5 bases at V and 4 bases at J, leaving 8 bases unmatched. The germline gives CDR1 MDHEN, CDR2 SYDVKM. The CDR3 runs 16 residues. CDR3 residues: CASSATGLAIYNEQFF. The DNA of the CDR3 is TGTGCCAGCAGTGCGACGGGACTAGCGATTTACAATGAGCAGTTCTTC.

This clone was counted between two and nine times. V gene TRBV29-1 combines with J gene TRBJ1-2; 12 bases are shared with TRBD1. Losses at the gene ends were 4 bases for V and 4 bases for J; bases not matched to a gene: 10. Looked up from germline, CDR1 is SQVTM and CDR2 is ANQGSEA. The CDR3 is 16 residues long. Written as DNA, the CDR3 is TGCAGCGTTGTCCCGGGACAGGGGGCCTCTAGCTATGGCTACACCTTC. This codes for CSVVPGQGASSYGYTF.